A selection of T cell receptor beta chains follows, all from one sample in a study of CD8 T cells in Susac syndrome. TCRdb re-analysed the immunoSEQ multiplex PCR reads in MiXCR, keeping a single row per CDR3 protein. This table holds some 400,000 distinct CDR3 sequences, more than 80% found once. The specimen was CD8+ T cells from PBMCs. The receptor set was obtained from a human donor with multiple sclerosis. Both conserved end residues are part of each CDR3. D genes are given only for firm matches. Clone size is stated in some rows and not others, as once, few, many or a class when expanded.

.	TRBV7-9	TRBD1	TRBJ2-5	CASSPPGQGDQETQYF	TGTGCCAGCAGCCCCCCCGGGCAGGGGGACCAAGAGACCCAGTACTTC
.	TRBV4-1	TRBD2	TRBJ2-7	CASSQDSGSYEQYF	TGCGCCAGCAGCCAAGATAGCGGGTCCTACGAGCAGTACTTC
few	TRBV6-1	.	TRBJ1-1	CATETGTEAFF	TGTGCCACGGAGACTGGCACTGAAGCTTTCTTT
.	TRBV10-3	TRBD1	TRBJ1-1	CAISDPGQGLEAFF	TGTGCCATCAGTGACCCGGGACAGGGACTAGAAGCTTTCTTT
.	TRBV11-2	.	TRBJ2-1	CASSSGINEQFF	TGTGCCAGCAGCTCCGGCATCAATGAGCAGTTCTTC
.	TRBV12-3/TRBV12-4	TRBD1	TRBJ1-4	CASSSGTENEKLFF	TGTGCCAGCAGTTCCGGGACAGAGAATGAAAAACTGTTTTTT
.	TRBV10-2	.	TRBJ1-2	CASRGLRVIYYGYTF	TGCGCCAGCAGGGGCCTCAGGGTAATCTACTATGGCTACACCTTC
.	TRBV2	TRBD1	TRBJ1-2	CASSDGQGSGIFGYTF	TGTGCCAGCAGTGACGGACAGGGATCGGGAATTTTTGGCTACACCTTC
.	TRBV9	.	TRBJ2-2	CASSVAGLGGELFF	TGTGCCAGCAGCGTAGCCGGTCTGGGCGGGGAGCTGTTTTTT
.	TRBV12-3/TRBV12-4	.	TRBJ2-7	CASSLEVGAIEQYF	TGTGCCAGCAGTTTAGAGGTGGGGGCGATCGAGCAGTACTTC
.	TRBV28	.	TRBJ2-1	CASSSGTLSSYNEQFF	TGTGCCAGCAGTAGCGGGACATTGAGCTCCTACAATGAGCAGTTCTTC
once	TRBV11-2	TRBD1	TRBJ2-5	CASSYQPGQPLETQYF	TGTGCCAGCAGCTACCAACCGGGACAGCCTTTGGAGACCCAGTACTTC
.	TRBV29-1	TRBD1	TRBJ1-1	CSTSGGAFTEAFF	TGCAGCACCTCAGGGGGCGCGTTTACTGAAGCTTTCTTT
.	TRBV20-1	.	TRBJ1-1	CSARWGWRVDTEAFF	TGCAGTGCTAGATGGGGGTGGAGGGTAGACACTGAAGCTTTCTTT
.	TRBV6-5	.	TRBJ2-5	CASSLAGGALETQYF	TGTGCCAGCAGTTTGGCCGGGGGCGCACTGGAGACCCAGTACTTC
.	TRBV19	.	TRBJ2-2	CASRKGSNTGELFF	TGTGCCAGTAGAAAGGGTTCGAACACCGGGGAGCTGTTTTTT
few	TRBV27	.	TRBJ2-7	CASSLRQGYEQYF	TGTGCCAGCAGTTTACGGCAGGGGTACGAGCAGTACTTC
.	TRBV12-3/TRBV12-4	TRBD2	TRBJ2-4	CASSCGRLAKNIQYF	TGTGCCAGCAGCTGCGGGAGACTAGCCAAAAACATTCAGTACTTC
.	TRBV27	.	TRBJ1-1	CASSLSRLYTEAFF	TGTGCCAGCAGTTTATCTCGTTTGTACACTGAAGCTTTCTTT
.	TRBV2	.	TRBJ2-7	CASSVSLALKYEQYF	TGTGCCAGCAGTGTAAGTCTAGCGCTAAAATACGAGCAGTACTTC
.	TRBV13	.	TRBJ1-1	CASSSQRTSGELAMNTEAFF	TGTGCCAGCAGCTCACAGAGAACCTCAGGGGAATTAGCCATGAACACTGAAGCTTTCTTT
.	TRBV29-1	.	TRBJ2-5	CSVGKNGGLQETQYF	TGCAGCGTTGGGAAAAACGGGGGGCTCCAAGAGACCCAGTACTTC
once	TRBV27	.	TRBJ1-5	CASSLLSGNQPQHF	TGTGCCAGCAGTTTATTAAGCGGCAATCAGCCCCAGCATTTT
.	TRBV19	TRBD2	TRBJ2-2	CASSMGGLAGFGELFF	TGTGCCAGTAGTATGGGCGGACTAGCGGGATTCGGGGAGCTGTTTTTT
.	TRBV20-1	.	TRBJ2-7	CSARKVDSYERYF	TGCAGTGCTAGGAAGGTGGACTCCTACGAGCGGTACTTC
.	TRBV14	.	TRBJ2-1	CASSSRDGAYNEQFF	TGTGCCAGCAGCTCCCGGGACGGAGCCTACAATGAGCAGTTCTTC
.	TRBV7-9	TRBD1	TRBJ2-1	CASSAPGQGADEQFF	TGTGCCAGCAGTGCACCGGGACAGGGGGCAGATGAGCAGTTCTTC
.	TRBV25-1	TRBD2	TRBJ2-1	CASSDLAGGLSEQFF	TGTGCCAGCAGTGACCTAGCGGGGGGGCTTAGTGAGCAGTTCTTC
.	TRBV30	.	TRBJ2-7	CAWSSGTLTYEQYF	TGTGCCTGGAGCTCCGGGACCCTGACCTACGAGCAGTACTTC
.	TRBV5-1	.	TRBJ2-3	CASSFGDGSTDTQYF	TGCGCCAGCAGCTTCGGGGACGGGAGCACAGATACGCAGTATTTT
.	TRBV7-9	.	TRBJ2-7	CASSLVSGAYEQYF	TGTGCCAGCAGCTTAGTTTCAGGGGCCTACGAGCAGTACTTC
.	TRBV11-2	.	TRBJ2-7	CASSLRGTGYEQYF	TGTGCCAGCAGCTTGCGGGGAACGGGCTACGAGCAGTACTTC
.	TRBV24-1	.	TRBJ2-5	CATSVTGETQYF	TGTGCCACCAGTGTCACAGGGGAGACCCAGTACTTC
.	TRBV28	.	TRBJ2-1	CASSLVGTKNNEQFF	TGTGCCAGCAGTTTAGTGGGAACAAAGAACAATGAGCAGTTCTTC
.	TRBV2	.	TRBJ1-5	CASLLGPGRGQPQHF	TGTGCCAGCCTGTTGGGTCCCGGGCGTGGGCAGCCCCAGCATTTT
few	TRBV27	.	TRBJ1-4	CASSLGAANEKLFF	TGTGCCAGCAGTTTAGGCGCCGCGAATGAAAAACTGTTTTTT
.	TRBV4-1	TRBD2	TRBJ2-2	CASSQAITSGDTGELFF	TGCGCCAGCAGCCAAGCTATCACTAGCGGGGACACCGGGGAGCTGTTTTTT
.	TRBV14	.	TRBJ2-2	CASRPRTGELFF	TGTGCCAGCAGGCCAAGGACCGGGGAGCTGTTTTTT
once	TRBV25-1	.	TRBJ1-2	CASSWSYGYTF	TGTGCCAGCAGCTGGAGCTATGGCTACACCTTC
.	TRBV30	TRBD1	TRBJ2-4	CAWSERTGGVQYF	TGTGCCTGGAGTGAACGGACAGGGGGCGTTCAGTACTTC
.	TRBV29-1	.	TRBJ2-7	CSVEDLTTYEQYF	TGCAGCGTTGAAGATCTGACCACCTACGAGCAGTACTTC
.	TRBV5-4	TRBD2	TRBJ2-7	CASSPTSGISYEQYF	TGTGCCAGCAGCCCGACTAGCGGGATATCCTACGAGCAGTACTTC
.	TRBV20-1	.	TRBJ2-2	CSAPLSAGATGELFF	TGCAGTGCTCCCCTCTCAGCGGGCGCAACCGGGGAGCTGTTTTTT
once	TRBV28	TRBD1	TRBJ1-5	CASKPQGAEDYSNQPQHF	TGTGCCAGCAAGCCCCAGGGGGCGGAAGATTATAGCAATCAGCCCCAGCATTTT